The subject of this entry is one TCR beta chain. These data are taken from a study of immune characterization of retroperitoneal liposarcoma. TCRdb called the PCR reads again in MiXCR, with one record for every CDR3 protein. The sample shows more than 10,000 distinct CDR3 sequences, about 50% of them seen only once. CDR1 and CDR2 from the germline V gene are MNHEY and SMNVEV (reference sequence). The CDR3 extends over 14 amino acids. The TCR originated in a female donor with retroperitoneal liposarcoma. The J gene is TRBJ2-1, the V gene TRBV27, with 8 positions matching TRBD2. The end of the DNA fits TRBJ2-5 better, so the J call may be wrong. Input material: tumor tissue. Here the CDR3 reads CASSPGLGGETQYF. DNA of the CDR3: TGTGCCAGCAGTCCGGGACTAGGAGGGGAGACCCAGTACTTC.